Detailed here is one TCR beta chain. The data were taken from a study of patients and donors after allogeneic stem cell transplantation. TCRdb reanalysed the RT-PCR reads using MiXCR and keeps one entry per CDR3 protein. There are around 200,000 distinct CDR3 sequences in the sample; 35% to 45% occur only once, and roughly 11% lies in the top ten. Trimming removed 3 bases at V and 9 bases at J, with 16 bases between. CDR3 length equals 14 residues. The V gene's germline CDR1 is SGDLS and CDR2 YYNGEE. Sequencing was performed on blood, either unsorted or a sorted T cell fraction (not recorded which). The chain joins TRBV9 to TRBJ2-1; maybe TRBD2 (5 bases). This clonotype was sampled from a human donor who was either an allogeneic HSCT recipient or a stem cell or donor lymphocyte infusion donor (not recorded which). It is not recorded whose cells these are; they may come from a transplant donor. The CDR3 DNA follows: TGTGCCAGCAGCGCCACTAGTGTAGTAGGTGAGCAGTTCTTC. It specifies CASSATSVVGEQFF.